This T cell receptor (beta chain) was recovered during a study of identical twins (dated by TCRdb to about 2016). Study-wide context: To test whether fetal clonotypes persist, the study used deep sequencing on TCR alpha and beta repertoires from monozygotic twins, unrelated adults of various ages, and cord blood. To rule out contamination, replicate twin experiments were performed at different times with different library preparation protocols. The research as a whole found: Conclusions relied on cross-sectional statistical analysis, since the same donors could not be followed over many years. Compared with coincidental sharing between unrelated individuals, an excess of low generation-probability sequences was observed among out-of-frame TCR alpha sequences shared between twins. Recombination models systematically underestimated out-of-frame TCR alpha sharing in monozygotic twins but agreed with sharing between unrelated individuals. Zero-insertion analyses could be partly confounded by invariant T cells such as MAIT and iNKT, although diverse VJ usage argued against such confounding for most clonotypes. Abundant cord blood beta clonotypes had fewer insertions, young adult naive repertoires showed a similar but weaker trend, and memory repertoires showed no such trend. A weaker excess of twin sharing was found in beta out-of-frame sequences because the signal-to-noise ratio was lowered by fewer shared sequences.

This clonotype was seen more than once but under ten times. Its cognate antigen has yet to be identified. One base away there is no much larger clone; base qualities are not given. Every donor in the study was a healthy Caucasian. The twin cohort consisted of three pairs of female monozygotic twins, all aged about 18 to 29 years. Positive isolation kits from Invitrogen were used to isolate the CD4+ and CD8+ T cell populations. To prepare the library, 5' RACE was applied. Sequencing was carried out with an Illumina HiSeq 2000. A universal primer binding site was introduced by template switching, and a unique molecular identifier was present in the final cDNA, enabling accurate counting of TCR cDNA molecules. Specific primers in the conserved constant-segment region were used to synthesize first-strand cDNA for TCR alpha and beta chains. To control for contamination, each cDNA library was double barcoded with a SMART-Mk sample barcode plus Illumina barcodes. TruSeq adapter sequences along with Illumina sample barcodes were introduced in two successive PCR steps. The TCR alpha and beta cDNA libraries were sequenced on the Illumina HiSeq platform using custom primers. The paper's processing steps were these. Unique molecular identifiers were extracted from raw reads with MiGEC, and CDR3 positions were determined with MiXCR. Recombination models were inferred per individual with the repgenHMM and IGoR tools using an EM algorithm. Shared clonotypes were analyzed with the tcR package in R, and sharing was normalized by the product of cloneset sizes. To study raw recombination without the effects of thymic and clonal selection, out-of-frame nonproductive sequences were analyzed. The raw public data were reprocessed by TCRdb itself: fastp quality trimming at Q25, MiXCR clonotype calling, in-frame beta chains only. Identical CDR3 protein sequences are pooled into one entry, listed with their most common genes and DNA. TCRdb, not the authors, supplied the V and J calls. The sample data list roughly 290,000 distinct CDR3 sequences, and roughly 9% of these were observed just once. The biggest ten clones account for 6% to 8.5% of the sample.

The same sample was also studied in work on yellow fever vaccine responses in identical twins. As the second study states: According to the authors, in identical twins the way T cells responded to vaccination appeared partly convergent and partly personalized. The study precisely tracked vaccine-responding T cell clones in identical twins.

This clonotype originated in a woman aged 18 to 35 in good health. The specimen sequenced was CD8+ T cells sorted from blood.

The CDR3 region: CASSDSGTDYGYTF. The DNA sequence is as follows: TGTGCCAGCAGTGATTCCGGGACGGACTATGGCTACACCTTC. The receptor chain draws on TRBV25-1 and TRBJ1-2, and the D gene may be TRBD1, 5 bases matching. From the cysteine through the phenylalanine, the CDR3 covers 14 amino acids. Only CDR3 DNA is held: 42 bases, read in frame from base 1. CDR1 and CDR2, looked up from the germline V gene, are MGHDK and SYGVNS. At the junction V is shortened by 3 bases and J by 3 bases, with 11 bases in between.